One T cell receptor (beta chain) is described in this entry. The source of the sample is a study of shared clonotypes between healthy human individuals. Using immunoSEQ multiplex PCR, the repertoire was profiled, and TCRdb retains in-frame clones only, with some absent. The data show about 1.5 million clones, 98% seen once. The length of the CDR3 is 15 residues. The J segment lost 3 bases and the V segment lost 4 bases, leaving 2 bases of the junction unmatched. Germline V CDR1 and CDR2: SNHLY, FYNNEI. Sequencing was performed on naive CD4+ T cells sorted from blood. This sample's subset: CD45RA+ positively selected. The TCR sequence derives from a man aged 30 to 39 in good health. This rearrangement joins TRBV2 to TRBJ2-2; TRBD2 agrees at 10 bases. Written as DNA, the CDR3 is TGTGCCAGCAGTGTGGGACTAGCGTACACCGGGGAGCTGTTTTTT. Translation: CASSVGLAYTGELFF.